This TCR beta chain was captured in a study of shared T cell receptors in the human thymus. There are 13 residues in the CDR3. J was trimmed by 8 bases and V by 5 bases; bases with no gene match: 5. Germline V CDR1 and CDR2: MDHEN, SYDVKM. Only in-frame clones appear in the TCRdb table, and some are missing; sequencing was by immunoSEQ multiplex PCR. The data show some 720,000 clones, with approximately 88% seen just once and 0.0095% to 0.013% held by the top ten. This clone was observed a handful of times. In addition, the sample was reused for a study of human thymus T cells. That paper states: Donation came from healthy Finnish infants having corrective surgery for congenital heart defects. During corrective heart surgery, resections were taken, and the thymus tissue came from them. Gene usage (both V and J) appeared biased in thymic and blood repertoires. There were highly overlapping thymic repertoires among unrelated individuals, as related research reported.

V is TRBV28 and J is TRBJ1-2; 10 bases align to TRBD1. This TCR came from a boy in the first two years of life with a congenital heart defect. Material for sequencing was thymocytes. The CDR3 sequence: CASSGQGGGGYTF. In DNA, the CDR3 is TGTGCCAGCAGTGGACAGGGGGGTGGCGGCTACACCTTC.